Below are 22 T cell receptor beta chains sequenced from a single sample in a study of OX40 agonist ivuxolimab in advanced cancers. Libraries were prepared through the immunoSEQ multiplex PCR assay. TCRdb provides this immuneACCESS table in a form limited to in-frame rearrangements. Some clones are lacking; in checked studies, under half of them reflect an unresolved V gene, and why the rest are absent is not known. Within this sample are roughly 75,000 clones, with around 83% of them counted one time only. Of the sample, 0.76% falls within the top ten clones. Specimen: CD4+ or CD8+ T cells sorted from blood, collected in a trial of the OX40 agonist ivuxolimab. These receptors all come from an adult with an advanced solid tumor such as melanoma, head and neck, liver or kidney cancer.

This clone has only one observation. V is TRBV27 and J is TRBJ1-2; the D gene is possibly TRBD1 (6 bases). This CDR3 region has 15 residues. Between the trimmed V and J ends, which lost 3 bases and 5 bases, there was a span of 16 bases. Germline V gene lookup returns CDR1 MNHEY and CDR2 SMNVEV (reference sequence). CDR3: CASSFGPGEEYGYTF. For the CDR3, the DNA is TGTGCCAGCAGTTTTGGTCCAGGGGAGGAGTATGGCTACACCTTC.

The rearrangement uses TRBV11-3 and TRBJ2-7; D is unresolved. Germline V gives CDR1 SGHNT, CDR2 YENEEA. The ends were cut back, 5 bases at V and 6 bases at J, with 8 bases in the middle. The CDR3 spans 11 residues. Here the CDR3 reads CASSLQGEQYF. The DNA for the CDR3 is TGTGCCAGCAGCCTACAAGGCGAGCAGTACTTC.

The V and J genes are TRBV27 and TRBJ2-2; D is possibly TRBD1 or TRBD2 (5 bases each). This CDR3 spans 18 amino acids. Deletions cut 0 bases from V and 6 bases from J, with 20 bases between. Per germline, CDR1 MNHEY and CDR2 SMNVEV (reference sequence). In DNA form, the CDR3 reads TGTGCCAGCAGTTTATCGAGGGGTTTGTCTAGAGGGCCCGGGGAGCTGTTTTTT. This gives the protein CASSLSRGLSRGPGELFF.

The rearrangement links TRBV7-2 to TRBJ2-2; TRBD2 aligns across 9 bases. The CDR3 is 15 amino acids. In germline, CDR1 is SGHTA, CDR2 FQGNSA. Trimming at V came to 0 bases and at J to 8 bases, leaving 4 bases not matched to a gene. The CDR3 region has the DNA TGTGCCAGCAGCTTAGCTAGCGGGAGATCTGGGGAGCTGTTTTTT. It codes for CASSLASGRSGELFF.

This chain connects TRBV5-6 to TRBJ1-2; D is uncertain. The V gene lost 0 bases and the J gene lost 8 bases, with 8 bases spanning the gap. Germline values: CDR1 SGHDT, CDR2 YYEEEE. The CDR3 sequence is 12 residues long. CDR3 in DNA: TGTGCCAGCAGCTTGGGGACCGGAGGCTACACCTTC. Amino acids: CASSLGTGGYTF.

This clone was counted a few times. The chain uses TRBV7-9 and TRBJ1-1; D call uncertain. CDR1 is SEHNR and CDR2 is FQNEAQ in the germline V gene (reference sequence). There are 14 residues in the CDR3. V lost 3 bases and J lost 4, with 12 bases in between. CDR3 sequence: CASSLSQVSTEAFF. The CDR3 DNA reads TGTGCCAGCAGCTTGTCCCAGGTTAGCACTGAAGCTTTCTTT.

This chain connects TRBV6-1 to TRBJ2-5, with D hard to call. Germline V gene sequence: CDR1 MNHNS, CDR2 SASEGT. CDR3 size: 15 residues. V shed 0 bases and J shed 5 bases, with 13 bases lying between them. CDR3 residues: CASSEARWVEETQYF. The CDR3 DNA follows: TGTGCCAGCAGTGAAGCTAGGTGGGTAGAGGAGACCCAGTACTTC.

The chain couples TRBV10-3 to TRBJ1-2; D remains ambiguous. With 6 bases removed from V and 4 bases from J, the gap between germline ends came to 12 bases. This CDR3 spans 13 amino acids. Germline assignment: CDR1 ENHRY and CDR2 SYGVKD. CDR3 protein: CAIRGRETYGYTF. In DNA, the CDR3 is TGTGCCATCAGAGGCAGAGAGACCTATGGCTACACCTTC.

The rearrangement joins TRBV4-2 to TRBJ2-2; the D is unclear. Germline CDR1 is LGHNA and CDR2 is YNFKEQ. The V gene lost 5 bases and the J gene lost 1 base, with 8 bases spanning the gap. The CDR3 has 14 amino acids. CDR3 protein: CASSARGNTGELFF. CDR3 DNA sequence: TGTGCCAGCAGCGCTAGAGGGAACACCGGGGAGCTGTTTTTT.

The chain combines TRBV7-2 with TRBJ2-5; D ambiguous. Germline V gene data show CDR1 as SGHTA and CDR2 as FQGNSA. V lost 2 bases to trimming and J lost 3 bases, with 7 bases between them. The CDR3 extends over 13 amino acids. The CDR3 bases are TGTGCCAGCAGCTTAAGGACGGAAGAGACCCAGTACTTC. This translates into CASSLRTEETQYF.

This sequence joins TRBV7-8 and TRBJ2-2, with D unresolved. Per germline, CDR1 SGHVS and CDR2 FQNEAQ. Deletions cut 5 bases from V and 11 bases from J, with 18 bases between. This CDR3 has 14 residues. DNA of the CDR3: TGTGCCAGCAGCCTAAATGAAGCTAGGATCGAGCTGTTTTTT. This translates into CASSLNEARIELFF.

The DNA for the CDR3 is TGTGCCAGCAGCTTTGACGGCGGCACAGATACGCAGTATTTT. Translating gives CASSFDGGTDTQYF. This sequence joins TRBV7-9 and TRBJ2-3; no firm D call. Deletions cut 3 bases from V and 1 base from J, with 8 bases between. CDR1 is SEHNR, CDR2 FQNEAQ, per germline (reference sequence). The CDR3 is made up of 14 amino acids.

This sequence joins TRBV6-1 and TRBJ2-6, with 9 bases aligning to TRBD1. Germline assignment: CDR1 MNHNS and CDR2 SASEGT. The trim removed 3 bases at V and 2 bases at J, leaving 2 bases unmatched. CDR3 length: 16 residues. For the CDR3, the DNA is TGTGCCAGCAGTGACCGGACAGGGGCTGGGGCCAACGTCCTGACTTTC. As protein: CASSDRTGAGANVLTF.

This chain links TRBV11-2 with TRBJ2-1; the match to TRBD1 covers 8 bases. The CDR3 runs to 14 residues. V lost 4 bases, J lost 10 bases, and 9 bases stayed unmatched. Germline V gene data show CDR1 as SGHAT and CDR2 as FQNNGV. DNA of the CDR3: TGTGCCAGCAGCTACCTCCCCAGGGGGCAGGAGCAGTTCTTC. Protein sequence: CASSYLPRGQEQFF. The variable domain in full, with the rest retrieved from reference TRBV11-2 and TRBJ2-1, is EAGVAQSPRYKIIEKRQSVAFWCNPISGHATLYWYQQILGQGPKLLIQFQNNGVVDDSQLPKDRFSAERLKGVDSTLKIQPAKLEDSAVYLCASSYLPRGQEQFFGPGTRLTVL.

The V and J genes are TRBV11-2 and TRBJ2-7; tentatively, D is TRBD1 (5 bases). The CDR3 loop spans 15 amino acids. With 0 bases removed from V and 0 bases from J, the gap between germline ends came to 9 bases. In germline, CDR1 is SGHAT, CDR2 FQNNGV. CDR3 region: CASSLEGRSSYEQYF. CDR3 coding DNA: TGTGCCAGCAGCTTAGAGGGGCGTAGCTCCTACGAGCAGTACTTC.

For this clone: The CDR3 does not end in the conserved phenylalanine or tryptophan, so this is likely a read error. The DNA is omitted, as the CDR3 cannot be located on it reliably, and the CDR3 follows TCRdb's listing. This sequence joins TRBV7-7 and TRBJ2-7; the table calls TRBD1, which could not be checked here. The CDR3 has 9 amino acids, counting both end residues. CDR1 and CDR2 from the germline V gene are SSHAT and FNYEAQ (reference sequence). CDR3 loop: CASSFYILL.

This chain joins TRBV18 and TRBJ1-3; D is undetermined. Germline CDR1 is KGHSH and CDR2 is LQKENI. Trimming cost V 3 bases and J 2 bases, with 11 bases left between them. The CDR3 is made up of 15 amino acids. The CDR3 here is CASSPSLTAGNTIYF. For the CDR3, the DNA is TGTGCCAGCTCACCGTCTTTGACGGCTGGAAACACCATATATTTT.

The chain uses TRBV29-1 and TRBJ2-7; no reliable D call. The germline V gene has CDR1 SQVTM and CDR2 ANQGSEA. Trimming cost V 0 bases and J 0 bases, with 6 bases left between them. This CDR3 has 13 amino acids. The CDR3 loop is CSVEDSYSYEQYF. CDR3 in DNA: TGCAGCGTTGAAGACAGTTACTCCTACGAGCAGTACTTC.

This sequence joins TRBV30 and TRBJ2-5; D gene uncertain. This CDR3 is built from 11 residues. V was pared by 6 bases and J by 5 bases, with 10 bases between. Germline CDR1 is GTSNPN and CDR2 is SVGIG (reference sequence). CDR3 sequence: CACLWRETQYF. CDR3 coding DNA: TGTGCCTGTCTCTGGCGGGAGACCCAGTACTTC. The whole variable domain, filled in from reference TRBV30 and TRBJ2-5, reads SQTIHQWPATLVQPVGSPLSLECTVEGTSNPNLYWYRQAAGRGLQLLFYSVGIGQISSEVPQNLSASRPQDRQFILSSKKLLLSDSGFYLCACLWRETQYFGPGTRLLVL.

The CDR3 spells CASSPTVNYGYTF. The CDR3 DNA reads TGTGCCAGCAGCCCGACTGTAAACTATGGCTACACCTTC. The chain is built from TRBV7-9 and TRBJ1-2; D gene uncertain. Per the germline V gene, CDR1 is SEHNR and CDR2 is FQNEAQ (reference sequence). V lost 5 bases, J lost 2 bases, and 9 bases lay in between. The CDR3 runs to 13 residues.

The table lists this clone with a few counts. The CDR3 nucleotides are TGTGCCAGCAGTCCCGCCAGGCCCCCCTACGAGCAGTACTTC. It yields the protein CASSPARPPYEQYF. The chain uses TRBV5-6 and TRBJ2-7; D uncertain. V was pared by 5 bases and J by 2 bases, with 14 bases between. The length of the CDR3 is 14 residues. CDR1 SGHDT and CDR2 YYEEEE come from the germline V gene.

The chain uses TRBV4-2 and TRBJ1-5; 7 bases are a match to TRBD1. The V gene's germline CDR1 is LGHNA and CDR2 YNFKEQ. This CDR3 comprises 16 residues. With V trimmed by 0 bases and J by 0 bases, 2 bases remained unmatched. DNA of the CDR3: TGTGCCAGCAGCCAAGATGGACAGGCTAGCAATCAGCCCCAGCATTTT. Protein product: CASSQDGQASNQPQHF.